Presented here are 5 T cell receptor beta chains from one specimen sequenced in a study of response to subunit inactivated influenza vaccine. In TCRdb, the RT-PCR reads were re-called with MiXCR into one record per CDR3 protein. This sample has roughly 650,000 distinct CDR3 sequences, with around 16% found just once. Sequences were derived from PBMCs from blood, sampled approximately 13 days after vaccination. All receptors come from a man aged 45-65 years who received an inactivated influenza vaccine.

The genes are TRBV20-1 and TRBJ2-7; 7 positions match TRBD1. Germline values: CDR1 DFQATT, CDR2 SNEGSKA (reference sequence). Trimming removed 0 bases from V and 3 bases from J; junction bases left unmatched: 8. The CDR3 length is 15 residues. In nucleotides, the CDR3 is TGCAGTGCTAGAGATCCCGGACAGGTCCACTACGAGCAGTACTTC. The encoded protein is CSARDPGQVHYEQYF.

The CDR3 DNA is TGCAGTGCCAGAACCCCCGGGAGACAAAAAGCCAAAAACATTCAGTACTTC. Its protein is CSARTPGRQKAKNIQYF. This chain links TRBV20-1 with TRBJ2-4, with TRBD2 as a possible D gene (6 bases). CDR3 size: 17 residues. V was trimmed by 6 bases and J by 0 bases, leaving 21 bases between them. Germline assignment: CDR1 DFQATT and CDR2 SNEGSKA (reference sequence).

This clonotype was seen more than once but under ten times. The V gene is TRBV5-8, the J gene TRBJ2-7; 10 bases are a match to TRBD2. The germline CDR1 and CDR2 sequences are SGHTS and YDEGEE. The CDR3 spans 15 residues. V was clipped by 1 base and J by 3 bases; unmatched bases: 4. The CDR3 sequence: CASSLWTSGDYEQYF. The CDR3 DNA follows: TGTGCCAGCAGCTTGTGGACTAGCGGAGACTACGAGCAGTACTTC.

The chain carries TRBV20-1 and TRBJ2-1, with D perhaps matching TRBD2 (6 bases). Germline V gene lookup returns CDR1 DFQATT and CDR2 SNEGSKA (reference sequence). V was pared by 0 bases and J by 0 bases, with 9 bases between. This CDR3 spans 15 amino acids. The CDR3 DNA reads TGCAGTGCTAGAGACGGGGGACTCTCCTACAATGAGCAGTTCTTC. Its translation is CSARDGGLSYNEQFF.

This clonotype was seen just once. This chain uses TRBV6-1 with TRBJ2-3; 8 bases line up with TRBD1. The germline CDR1 and CDR2 sequences are MNHNS and SASEGT. The J segment lost 8 bases and the V segment lost 4 bases, leaving 8 bases of the junction unmatched. The CDR3 consists of 14 residues. For the CDR3, the DNA is TGTGCCAGCAGTGCTACGAACGGACAGGGTACGCAGTATTTT. Encoded protein: CASSATNGQGTQYF.